The 9 T cell receptor beta chains in this list originate from one sample, sequenced in a study of T cells in Graves' hyperthyroidism and ophthalmopathy. Amplification yielded TCR beta CDR3 regions, with RNA transcripts as the source. An initial round of RT-PCR targeting the TCR CDR3 relied on the HTBI primer set. One entry per CDR3 protein, called by TCRdb with MiXCR from the multiplex PCR reads. The sample contains about 840,000 distinct CDR3 sequences, 38% of which appear only once. Material: blood. Receptors were obtained from a man between 18 and 29 years old with Graves' hyperthyroidism.

In this sample, this clonotype turned up many times. The rearrangement uses TRBV7-9 and TRBJ2-2; TRBD2 is a possible D gene (6 bases). This CDR3 contains 14 residues. V shed 4 bases and J shed 5 bases, with 11 bases lying between them. Looked up from germline, CDR1 is SEHNR and CDR2 is FQNEAQ (reference sequence). The CDR3 is CASSYLGGTGELFF. The CDR3 nucleotides read TGTGCCAGCAGCTACCTGGGGGGAACCGGGGAGCTGTTTTTT.

V and J are TRBV3-1 and TRBJ1-2; 10 positions agree with TRBD1. This CDR3 has 15 residues. CDR1 is LGHDT and CDR2 is YNNKEL in the germline V gene (reference sequence). V gave up 3 bases and J gave up 8 bases; unmatched junction bases: 9. The CDR3 region has the DNA TGTGCCAGCAGCCACCCGGGACAGGGGACGAAAGGCTACACCTTC. Protein product: CASSHPGQGTKGYTF.

The V call is TRBV7-2, the J call TRBJ1-4; no clear D gene. The CDR3 length is 15 residues. V shed 4 bases and J shed 4 bases, with 13 bases lying between them. Germline CDR1 SGHTA, CDR2 FQGNSA. The CDR3 reads CASSSGQDGNEKLFF. CDR3 bases: TGTGCCAGCAGCTCGGGCCAGGACGGTAATGAAAAACTGTTTTTT.

This clonotype was recorded at least ten times. V usage is TRBV9 and J usage is TRBJ1-3; a possible D gene is TRBD1 (5 bases). V lost 2 bases and J 0 bases, leaving 9 bases between the germline ends. Germline CDR1 reads SGDLS; CDR2 reads YYNGEE. The CDR3 runs to 15 residues. CDR3 in amino acids: CASSVGASSGNTIYF. For the CDR3, the DNA is TGTGCCAGCAGCGTCGGGGCCTCCTCTGGAAACACCATATATTTT.

On this clonotype itself: Lacking the conserved final phenylalanine or tryptophan, this CDR3 likely reflects a read error. This chain connects TRBV7-2 to TRBJ2-2, with D unresolved. CDR3 size: 14 residues. The V gene's germline CDR1 is SGHTA and CDR2 FQGNSA. Deletions cut 1 base from V and 3 bases from J, with 6 bases between. Written as DNA, the CDR3 is TGTGCCAGCAGCTTAGGCAGTTACACCGGGGAGCTGTTTCTT. It encodes CASSLGSYTGELFL.

This clonotype occurred many times. The J gene is TRBJ2-7, the V gene TRBV5-1; TRBD1 aligns across 9 bases. The germline V gene has CDR1 SGHRS and CDR2 YFSETQ. J was trimmed by 7 bases and V by 6 bases; bases with no gene match: 11. The CDR3 sequence is 14 residues long. CDR3: CASTTGTGQGEQYF. CDR3 sequence (DNA): TGCGCCAGCACCACCGGGACAGGGCAGGGAGAGCAGTACTTC.

This clonotype came up a few times. The CDR3 sequence: CATSDSTPSPGQLTKETQYF. The CDR3 region has the DNA TGTGCCACCAGTGATTCCACTCCCAGTCCGGGACAGCTTACAAAGGAGACCCAGTACTTC. This chain joins TRBV24-1 and TRBJ2-5; 7 bases are a match to TRBD1. Trimming removed 2 bases from V and 5 bases from J; junction bases left unmatched: 22. This CDR3 is 20 amino acids long. Germline-derived CDR1 and CDR2 are KGHDR and SFDVKD.

This chain uses TRBV9 with TRBJ1-1, with D possibly matching TRBD1 (6 bases). Germline loops: CDR1 SGDLS, CDR2 YYNGEE. The CDR3 runs 14 residues. The V gene lost 5 bases and the J gene lost 4 bases, with 15 bases spanning the gap. The CDR3 reads CASSLRIGGTEAFF. DNA for the CDR3: TGTGCCAGCAGTTTGCGTATAGGGGGCACTGAAGCTTTCTTT.

The CDR3 loop reads CASSGARAKNYEQYF. CDR3 nucleotides: TGTGCCAGCAGTGGGGCCCGGGCAAAGAACTACGAGCAGTACTTC. J is TRBJ2-7 and V is TRBV2; D gene unclear. Germline V gene sequence: CDR1 SNHLY, CDR2 FYNNEI. The CDR3 covers 15 residues. V was pared by 4 bases and J by 3 bases, with 16 bases between. Full variable domain (remainder filled in from reference TRBV2 and TRBJ2-7): EPEVTQTPSHQVTQMGQEVILRCVPISNHLYFYWYRQILGQKVEFLVSFYNNEISEKSEIFDDQFSVERPDGSNFTLKIRSTKLEDSAMYFCASSGARAKNYEQYFGPGTRLTVT.